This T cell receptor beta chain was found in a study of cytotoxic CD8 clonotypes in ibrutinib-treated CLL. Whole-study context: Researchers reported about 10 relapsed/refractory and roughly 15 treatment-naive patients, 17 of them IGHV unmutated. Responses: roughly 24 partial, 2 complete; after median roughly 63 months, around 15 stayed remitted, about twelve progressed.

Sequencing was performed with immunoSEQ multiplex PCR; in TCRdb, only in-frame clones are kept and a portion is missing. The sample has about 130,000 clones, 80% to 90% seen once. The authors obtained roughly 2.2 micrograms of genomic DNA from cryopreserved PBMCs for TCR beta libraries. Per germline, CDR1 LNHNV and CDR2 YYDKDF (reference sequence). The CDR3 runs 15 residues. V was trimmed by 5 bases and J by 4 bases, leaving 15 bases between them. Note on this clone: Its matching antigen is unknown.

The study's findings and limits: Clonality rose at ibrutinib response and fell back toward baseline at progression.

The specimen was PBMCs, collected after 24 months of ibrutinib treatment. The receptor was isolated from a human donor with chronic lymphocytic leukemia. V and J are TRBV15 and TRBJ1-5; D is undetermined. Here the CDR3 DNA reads TGTGCCACCAGCCCCCGGACGACACAGAATCAGCCCCAGCATTTT. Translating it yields CATSPRTTQNQPQHF.